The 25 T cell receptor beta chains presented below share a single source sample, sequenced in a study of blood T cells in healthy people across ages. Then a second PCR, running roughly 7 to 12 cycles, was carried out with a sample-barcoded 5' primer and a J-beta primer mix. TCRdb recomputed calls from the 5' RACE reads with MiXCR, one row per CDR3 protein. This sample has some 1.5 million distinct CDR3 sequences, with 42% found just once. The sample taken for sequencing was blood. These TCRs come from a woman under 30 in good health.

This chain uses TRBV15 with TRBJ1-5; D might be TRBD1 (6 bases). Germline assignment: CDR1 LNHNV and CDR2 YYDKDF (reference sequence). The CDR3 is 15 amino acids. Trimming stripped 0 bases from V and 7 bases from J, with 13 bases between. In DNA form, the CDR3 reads TGTGCCACCAGCAGAGATTCACAGGGCTTCCAGCCCCAGCATTTT. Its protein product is CATSRDSQGFQPQHF.

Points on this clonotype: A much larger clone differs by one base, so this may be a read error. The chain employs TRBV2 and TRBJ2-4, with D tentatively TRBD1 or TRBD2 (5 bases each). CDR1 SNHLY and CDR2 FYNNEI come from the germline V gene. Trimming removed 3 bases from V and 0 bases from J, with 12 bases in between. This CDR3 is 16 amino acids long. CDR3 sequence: CASSDGADLAKNIQYF. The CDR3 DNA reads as TGTGCCAGCAGTGACGGGGCAGATCTAGCCAAAAACATTCAGTACTTC. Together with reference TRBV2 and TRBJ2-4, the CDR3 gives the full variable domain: EPEVTQTPSHQVTQMGQEVILRCVPISNHLYFYWYRQILGQKVEFLVSFYNNEISEKSEIFDDQFSVERPDGSNFTLKIRSTKLEDSAMYFCASSDGADLAKNIQYFGAGTRLSVL.

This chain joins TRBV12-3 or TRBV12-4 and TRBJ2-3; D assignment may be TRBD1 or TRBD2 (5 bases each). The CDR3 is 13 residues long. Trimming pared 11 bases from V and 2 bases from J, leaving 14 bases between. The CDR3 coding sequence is TGTGCCGGCGAGACAGACTACACAGATACGCAGTATTTT. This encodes CAGETDYTDTQYF.

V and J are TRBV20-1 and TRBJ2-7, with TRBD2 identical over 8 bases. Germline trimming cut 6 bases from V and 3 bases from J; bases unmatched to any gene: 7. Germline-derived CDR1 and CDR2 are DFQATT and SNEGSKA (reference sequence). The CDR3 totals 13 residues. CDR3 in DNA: TGCAGTGCCACCGGGAGGGCACACTACGAGCAGTACTTC. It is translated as CSATGRAHYEQYF.

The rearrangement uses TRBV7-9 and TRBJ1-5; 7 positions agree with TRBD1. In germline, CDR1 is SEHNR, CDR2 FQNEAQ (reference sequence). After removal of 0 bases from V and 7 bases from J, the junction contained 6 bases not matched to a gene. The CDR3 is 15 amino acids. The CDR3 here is CASSLATGVEQPQHF. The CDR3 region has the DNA TGTGCCAGCAGCTTAGCTACAGGGGTGGAGCAGCCCCAGCATTTT.

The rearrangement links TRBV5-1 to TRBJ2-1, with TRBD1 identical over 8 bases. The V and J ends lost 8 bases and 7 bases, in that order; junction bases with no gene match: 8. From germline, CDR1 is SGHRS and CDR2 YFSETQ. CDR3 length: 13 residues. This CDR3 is CASHTTGVNEQFF. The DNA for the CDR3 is TGCGCCAGTCATACGACAGGGGTTAATGAGCAGTTCTTC.

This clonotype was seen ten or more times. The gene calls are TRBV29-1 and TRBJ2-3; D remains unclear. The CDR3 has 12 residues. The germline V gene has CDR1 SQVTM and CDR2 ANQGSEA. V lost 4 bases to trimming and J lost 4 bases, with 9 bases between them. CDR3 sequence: CSVVSLPDTQYF. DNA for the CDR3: TGCAGCGTTGTCTCTCTCCCAGATACGCAGTATTTT.

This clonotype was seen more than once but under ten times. Here the CDR3 reads CSVHSGGSTDTQYF. CDR3 bases: TGCAGTGTTCATAGCGGGGGTAGCACAGATACGCAGTATTTT. V gene TRBV20-1 combines with J gene TRBJ2-3, with 9 bases lining up with TRBD2. With V trimmed by 7 bases and J by 0 bases, 5 bases remained unmatched. Germline CDR1 reads DFQATT; CDR2 reads SNEGSKA (reference sequence). This CDR3 contains 14 residues.

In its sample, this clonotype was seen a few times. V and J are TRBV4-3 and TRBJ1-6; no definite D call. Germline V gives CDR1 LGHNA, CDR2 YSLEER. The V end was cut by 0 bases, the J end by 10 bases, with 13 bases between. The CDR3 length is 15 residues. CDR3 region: CASSQEHNPGSPLHF. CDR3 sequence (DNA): TGCGCCAGCAGCCAAGAGCACAATCCGGGATCACCCCTCCACTTT.

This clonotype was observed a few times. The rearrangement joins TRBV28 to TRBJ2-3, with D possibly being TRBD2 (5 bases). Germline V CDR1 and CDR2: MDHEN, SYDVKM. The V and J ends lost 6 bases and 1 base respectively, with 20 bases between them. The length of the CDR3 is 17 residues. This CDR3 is CASSLVVVAGGTDTQYF. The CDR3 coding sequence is TGTGCCAGCAGCCTCGTGGTGGTGGCGGGTGGCACAGATACGCAGTATTTT.

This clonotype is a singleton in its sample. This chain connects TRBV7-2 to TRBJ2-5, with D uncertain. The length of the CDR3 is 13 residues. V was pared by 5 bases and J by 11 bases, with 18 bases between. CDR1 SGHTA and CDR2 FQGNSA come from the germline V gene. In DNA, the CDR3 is TGTGCCAGCAGCCTACAACCTGTTTATGAGCAGTACTTC. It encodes CASSLQPVYEQYF.

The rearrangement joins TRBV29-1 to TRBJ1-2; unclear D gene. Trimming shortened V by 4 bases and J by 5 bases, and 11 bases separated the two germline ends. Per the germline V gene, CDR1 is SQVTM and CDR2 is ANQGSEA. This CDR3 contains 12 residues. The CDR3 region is CSVVGQAYGYTF. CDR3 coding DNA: TGCAGCGTTGTTGGCCAGGCATATGGCTACACCTTC.

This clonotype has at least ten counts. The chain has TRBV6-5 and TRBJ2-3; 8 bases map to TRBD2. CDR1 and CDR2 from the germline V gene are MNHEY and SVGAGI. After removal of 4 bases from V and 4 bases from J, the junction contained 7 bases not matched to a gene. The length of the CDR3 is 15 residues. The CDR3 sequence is CASSSGTSGADTQYF. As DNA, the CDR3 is TGTGCCAGCAGTTCCGGGACTAGTGGCGCAGATACGCAGTATTTT.

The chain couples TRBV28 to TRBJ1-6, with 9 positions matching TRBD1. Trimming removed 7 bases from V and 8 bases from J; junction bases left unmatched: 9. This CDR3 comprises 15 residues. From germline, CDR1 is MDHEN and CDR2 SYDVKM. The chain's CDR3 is CASTFVTGGDSPLHF. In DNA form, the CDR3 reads TGTGCCAGCACCTTTGTAACAGGGGGCGATTCACCCCTCCACTTT. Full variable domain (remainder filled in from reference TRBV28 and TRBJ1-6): DVKVTQSSRYLVKRTGEKVFLECVQDMDHENMFWYRQDPGLGLRLIYFSYDVKMKEKGDIPEGYSVSREKKERFSLILESASTNQTSMYLCASTFVTGGDSPLHFGNGTRLTVT.

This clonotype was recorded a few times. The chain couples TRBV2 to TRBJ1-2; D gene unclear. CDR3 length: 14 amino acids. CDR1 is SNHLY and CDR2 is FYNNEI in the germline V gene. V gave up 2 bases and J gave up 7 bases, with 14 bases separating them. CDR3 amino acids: CASSELFPLGGYTF. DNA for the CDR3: TGTGCCAGCAGTGAATTATTCCCGCTGGGTGGCTACACCTTC.

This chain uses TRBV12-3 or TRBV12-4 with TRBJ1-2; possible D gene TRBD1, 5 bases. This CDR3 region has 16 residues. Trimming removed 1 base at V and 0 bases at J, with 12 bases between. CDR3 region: CASSLGLGDPNYGYTF. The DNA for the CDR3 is TGTGCCAGCAGTTTAGGTTTGGGGGATCCTAACTATGGCTACACCTTC.

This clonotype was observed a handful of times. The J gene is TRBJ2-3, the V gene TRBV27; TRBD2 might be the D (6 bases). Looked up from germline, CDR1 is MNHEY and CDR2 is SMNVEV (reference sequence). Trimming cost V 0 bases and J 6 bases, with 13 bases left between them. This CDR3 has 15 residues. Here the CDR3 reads CASSLSGGIVDTQYF. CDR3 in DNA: TGTGCCAGCAGTTTATCGGGAGGTATTGTTGATACGCAGTATTTT.

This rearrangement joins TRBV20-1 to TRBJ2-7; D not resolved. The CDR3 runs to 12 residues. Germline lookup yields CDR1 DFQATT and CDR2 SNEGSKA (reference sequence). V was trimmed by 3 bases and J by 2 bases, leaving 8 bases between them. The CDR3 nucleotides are TGCAGTGCTAGTCCTGCCACCTACGAGCAGTACTTC. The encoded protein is CSASPATYEQYF.

CDR3 bases: TGTGCCAGCACCTTTCGAGGGGGTAATTCACCCCTCCACTTT. Its translation is CASTFRGGNSPLHF. The chain joins TRBV7-2 to TRBJ1-6, with D possibly being TRBD1 (6 bases). The CDR3 has 14 amino acids. In germline, CDR1 is SGHTA, CDR2 FQGNSA. Deletions cut 7 bases from V and 6 bases from J, with 13 bases between. Using reference TRBV7-2 and TRBJ1-6 for the parts outside the CDR3, the full variable domain is GAGVSQSPSNKVTEKGKDVELRCDPISGHTALYWYRQSLGQGLEFLIYFQGNSAPDKSGLPSDRFSAERTGGSVSTLTIQRTQQEDSAVYLCASTFRGGNSPLHFGNGTRLTVT.

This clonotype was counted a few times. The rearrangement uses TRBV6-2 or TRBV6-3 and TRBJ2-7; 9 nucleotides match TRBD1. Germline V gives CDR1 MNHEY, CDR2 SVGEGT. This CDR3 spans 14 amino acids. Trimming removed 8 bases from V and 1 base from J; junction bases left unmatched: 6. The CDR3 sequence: CASYGDRVSYEQYF. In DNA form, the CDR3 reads TGTGCCAGCTACGGGGACAGGGTATCCTACGAGCAGTACTTC.

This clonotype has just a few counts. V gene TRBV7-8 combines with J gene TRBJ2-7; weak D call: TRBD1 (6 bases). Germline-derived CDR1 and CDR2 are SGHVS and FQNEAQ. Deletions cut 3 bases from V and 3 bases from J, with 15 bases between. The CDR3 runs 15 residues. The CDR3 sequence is CASSFAPGQLYEQYF. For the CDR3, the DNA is TGTGCCAGCAGCTTTGCCCCGGGACAACTCTACGAGCAGTACTTC.

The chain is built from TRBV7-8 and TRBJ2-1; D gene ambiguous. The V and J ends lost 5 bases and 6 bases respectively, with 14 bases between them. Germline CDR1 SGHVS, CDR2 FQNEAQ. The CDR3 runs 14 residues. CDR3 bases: TGTGCCAGCAGCCAACCCCCGGTCCCCAATGAGCAGTTCTTC. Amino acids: CASSQPPVPNEQFF.

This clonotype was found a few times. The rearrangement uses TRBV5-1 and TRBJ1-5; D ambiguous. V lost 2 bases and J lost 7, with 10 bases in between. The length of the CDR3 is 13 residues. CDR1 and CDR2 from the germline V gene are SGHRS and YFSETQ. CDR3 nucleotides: TGCGCCAGCAGCTTTGGGGAACGACAGCCCCAGCATTTT. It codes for CASSFGERQPQHF.

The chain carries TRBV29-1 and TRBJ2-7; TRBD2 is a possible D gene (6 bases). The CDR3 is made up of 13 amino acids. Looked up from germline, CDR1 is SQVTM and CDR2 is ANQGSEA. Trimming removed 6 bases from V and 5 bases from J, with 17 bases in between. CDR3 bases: TGCAGCGTCGGTCGGGGGTACCCGGACGAGCAGTACTTC. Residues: CSVGRGYPDEQYF.

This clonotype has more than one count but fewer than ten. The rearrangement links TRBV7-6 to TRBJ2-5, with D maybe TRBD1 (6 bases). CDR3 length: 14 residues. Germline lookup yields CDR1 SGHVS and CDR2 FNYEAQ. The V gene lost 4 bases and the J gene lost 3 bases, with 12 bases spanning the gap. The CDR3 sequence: CASSSTGPKETQYF. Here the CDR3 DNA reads TGTGCCAGCAGCTCCACAGGGCCGAAAGAGACCCAGTACTTC.